Sequencing of this T cell receptor (beta chain) was carried out in a study of gammadelta T cells during hepatitis C antiviral therapy. Time point denoted: therapy week 4. Noted treatment: sofosbuvir plus ledipasvir, interferon-free. PCR of about 23-32 cycles generated the TRG and TRD CDR3 amplicons. cDNA synthesis used mRNA that was extracted from sorted cells. TCRdb ran MiXCR on the reads and lists one entry per CDR3 protein. In all, the sample yields 1 distinct CDR3 sequence. The sample in question was Vgamma9-negative gamma-delta T cells from peripheral blood, obtained at week 4 of direct-acting antiviral therapy. These receptors were collected from an adult with chronic hepatitis C.

On this clonotype itself: This beta chain is off target for a library built for delta chains, so its abundance means little. The V gene is TRBV20-1, the J gene TRBJ1-6, with TRBD1 identical over 7 bases. With 3 bases clipped from V and 5 bases from J, the junction kept 1 base outside the gene matches. Germline CDR1 is DFQATT and CDR2 is SNEGSKA (reference sequence). This CDR3 region has 13 residues. The CDR3 spells CSASGTDNSPLHF. The CDR3 nucleotides read TGCAGTGCTAGCGGGACAGATAATTCACCCCTCCACTTT.